Listed here are 21 T cell receptor beta chains from one sample, sequenced in a study of blood T cell repertoires in COVID-19. Data came from immunoSEQ multiplex PCR; TCRdb stores just in-frame clones and leaves some out. The table lists about 280,000 clones, less than 90% of them singletons. Sequencing was done on a sample of peripheral blood. Receptors originate from a woman between 65 and 79 years old with COVID-19, enrolled during active disease.

V and J are TRBV5-6 and TRBJ1-6; D is perhaps TRBD1 (5 bases). The CDR3 has 13 amino acids. The germline CDR1 and CDR2 sequences are SGHDT and YYEEEE. The germline V and J ends were trimmed by 4 bases and 5 bases, with 7 bases remaining between them. The CDR3 DNA reads TGTGCCAGCAGCGCAGGGAATAATTCACCCCTCCACTTT. Encoded protein: CASSAGNNSPLHF.

This chain uses TRBV5-1 with TRBJ2-1; maybe TRBD1 (5 bases). The CDR3 is 13 residues long. Between the trimmed V and J ends, which lost 1 base and 8 bases, there was a span of 10 bases. Germline assignment: CDR1 SGHRS and CDR2 YFSETQ. CDR3 coding DNA: TGCGCCAGCAGCTTGCAAGGGGCCGATGAGCAGTTCTTC. Its translation: CASSLQGADEQFF.

The chain carries TRBV5-1 and TRBJ2-5; a weak D match, TRBD1 (6 bases). CDR3 size: 15 residues. Germline values: CDR1 SGHRS, CDR2 YFSETQ. With 2 bases removed from V and 1 base from J, the gap between germline ends came to 12 bases. This CDR3 is CASSFNPTGQETQYF. The CDR3 DNA reads as TGCGCCAGCAGCTTTAACCCGACAGGCCAAGAGACCCAGTACTTC.

The CDR3 is CASSPGTDTQYF. DNA for the CDR3: TGTGCCAGCAGTCCAGGCACAGATACGCAGTATTTT. V gene TRBV28 combines with J gene TRBJ2-3; D remains unclear. Germline CDR1 is MDHEN and CDR2 is SYDVKM. Trimming left V 5 bases short and J 1 base short, with 4 bases between. There are 12 residues in the CDR3.

The rearrangement links TRBV29-1 to TRBJ2-3; 7 bases match TRBD1. The CDR3 has 13 residues. Germline V gene data show CDR1 as SQVTM and CDR2 as ANQGSEA. Trimming cost V 3 bases and J 4 bases; bases outside gene matches: 4. The CDR3 region is CSVDGQGADTQYF. The CDR3 nucleotides are TGCAGCGTTGACGGTCAGGGGGCAGATACGCAGTATTTT.

The V call is TRBV9, the J call TRBJ2-7; maybe TRBD1 (5 bases). The CDR3 spans 13 residues. Trimming removed 6 bases at V and 5 bases at J, with 15 bases between. CDR1 is SGDLS, CDR2 YYNGEE, per germline. CDR3 DNA sequence: TGTGCCAGCAACCCTATGGGGCTCCACGAGCAGTACTTC. Translation gives CASNPMGLHEQYF.

V gene TRBV5-8 combines with J gene TRBJ1-2; D not certain. Trimming removed 3 bases from V and 6 bases from J, with 9 bases in between. Germline V CDR1 and CDR2: SGHTS, YDEGEE. This CDR3 is 12 amino acids long. CDR3 loop: CASSYFPDGYTF. The DNA for the CDR3 is TGTGCCAGCAGCTATTTCCCCGATGGCTACACCTTC.

The chain recombines TRBV15 with TRBJ2-7; TRBD2 agrees at 12 bases. V lost 3 bases to trimming and J lost 2 bases; unmatched junction nucleotides: 5. The germline V gene has CDR1 LNHNV and CDR2 YYDKDF (reference sequence). The CDR3 totals 16 residues. The CDR3 coding sequence is TGTGCCACCAGCAGTCTGACTAGCGGGGGACCCTACGAGCAGTACTTC. Translated: CATSSLTSGGPYEQYF.

This clone was seen a handful of times. The CDR3 protein is CASSFGAVNTEAFF. DNA of the CDR3: TGTGCCAGCAGCTTTGGGGCAGTGAACACTGAAGCTTTCTTT. The chain combines TRBV7-9 with TRBJ1-1; D is perhaps TRBD1 (5 bases). Germline values: CDR1 SEHNR, CDR2 FQNEAQ (reference sequence). Trimming took 3 bases from V and 0 from J, leaving 8 bases between them. The CDR3 contains 14 residues.

The rearrangement joins TRBV19 to TRBJ1-3; maybe TRBD1 (6 bases). V shed 7 bases and J shed 0 bases, with 13 bases lying between them. The CDR3 extends over 15 amino acids. Looked up from germline, CDR1 is LNHDA and CDR2 is SQIVND (reference sequence). CDR3 amino acids: CASTQQGTSGNTIYF. The CDR3 bases are TGTGCCAGTACCCAACAGGGTACCTCTGGAAACACCATATATTTT.

The V gene is TRBV28, the J gene TRBJ1-4, with TRBD1 as a possible D gene (5 bases). CDR3 size: 11 residues. V gave up 10 bases and J gave up 11 bases, with 14 bases separating them. Germline assignment: CDR1 MDHEN and CDR2 SYDVKM. CDR3 residues: CATRRGLKLFF. DNA for the CDR3: TGTGCCACCCGGAGGGGACTCAAACTGTTTTTT.

Concerning this clone itself: Possible read error: a much larger clone is one base away. This chain's CDR3 is CASNGQGNTEAFF. In nucleotides, the CDR3 is TGTGCCAGCAACGGACAGGGGAACACTGAAGCTTTCTTT. This chain connects TRBV2 to TRBJ1-1; 8 bases match TRBD1. Germline loops: CDR1 SNHLY, CDR2 FYNNEI. J lost 1 base, V lost 7 bases, and 2 bases had no gene match. The CDR3 covers 13 residues.

DNA for the CDR3: TGTGCCACCAGCGGCCGGGGGGGGTTGAACGAGCAGTACTTC. Translation gives CATSGRGGLNEQYF. This rearrangement joins TRBV15 to TRBJ2-7, with 8 bases matching TRBD2. In germline, CDR1 is LNHNV, CDR2 YYDKDF (reference sequence). V was clipped by 5 bases and J by 5 bases; unmatched bases: 8. The CDR3 covers 14 residues.

V usage is TRBV4-1 and J usage is TRBJ2-7; D gene ambiguous. The germline CDR1 and CDR2 sequences are MGHRA and YSYEKL. The CDR3 has 14 residues. The V end was cut by 0 bases, the J end by 0 bases, with 6 bases between. The CDR3: CASSQDTGSYEQYF. Written as DNA, the CDR3 is TGCGCCAGCAGCCAAGATACGGGCTCCTACGAGCAGTACTTC.

The rearrangement joins TRBV12-5 to TRBJ2-3; possible D gene TRBD1, 6 bases. This CDR3 contains 11 residues. Germline assignment: CDR1 LGHNT and CDR2 FRNRAP. The V and J ends lost 5 bases and 8 bases respectively, with 8 bases between them. In DNA form, the CDR3 reads TGTGCTAGTGGTCCAGGGGCTACGCAGTATTTT. It encodes CASGPGATQYF.

The chain recombines TRBV6-6 with TRBJ2-3; TRBD2 might be the D (6 bases). This CDR3 has 13 amino acids. V lost 6 bases and J lost 0, with 7 bases in between. In germline, CDR1 is MNHNY, CDR2 SVGAGI (reference sequence). Here the CDR3 reads CASSRGSTDTQYF. The CDR3 DNA reads TGTGCCAGCAGCCGGGGGAGCACAGATACGCAGTATTTT.

The V gene is TRBV29-1, the J gene TRBJ2-1; D is unresolved. The V gene lost 4 bases and the J gene lost 9 bases, with 22 bases spanning the gap. CDR3 length equals 15 residues. The germline CDR1 and CDR2 sequences are SQVTM and ANQGSEA. The CDR3 sequence is CSVGRSPGSVGEQFF. The CDR3 DNA reads as TGCAGCGTTGGAAGGAGCCCTGGCTCGGTCGGTGAGCAGTTCTTC.

The rearrangement joins TRBV27 to TRBJ1-6, with D uncertain. The CDR3 runs 17 residues. Between the trimmed V and J ends, which lost 3 bases and 10 bases, there was a span of 22 bases. CDR1 is MNHEY, CDR2 SMNVEV, per germline (reference sequence). The CDR3 here is CASSFFMPRGGNSPLHF. The DNA for the CDR3 is TGTGCCAGCAGTTTCTTTATGCCCCGAGGAGGGAACTCACCCCTCCACTTT.

The chain has TRBV28 and TRBJ1-6; unclear D gene. Trimming cost V 7 bases and J 9 bases, with 22 bases left between them. There are 16 residues in the CDR3. Germline V gene lookup returns CDR1 MDHEN and CDR2 SYDVKM. CDR3: CASTPPRVRDRSPLHF. The CDR3 DNA reads as TGTGCCAGCACCCCTCCCCGGGTGAGGGATCGTTCACCCCTCCACTTT.

V and J are TRBV2 and TRBJ2-1, with TRBD2 as a possible D gene (6 bases). Deletions cut 8 bases from V and 0 bases from J, with 14 bases between. Germline CDR1 and CDR2: SNHLY and FYNNEI. The CDR3 covers 15 residues. CDR3 protein: CASRSGSSSYNEQFF. CDR3 coding DNA: TGTGCCAGCCGAAGCGGGTCAAGCTCCTACAATGAGCAGTTCTTC. The entire variable domain, with the rest obtained from reference TRBV2 and TRBJ2-1, is as follows: EPEVTQTPSHQVTQMGQEVILRCVPISNHLYFYWYRQILGQKVEFLVSFYNNEISEKSEIFDDQFSVERPDGSNFTLKIRSTKLEDSAMYFCASRSGSSSYNEQFFGPGTRLTVL.

The chain employs TRBV7-2 and TRBJ1-6; D gene unclear. Trimming removed 3 bases from V and 7 bases from J, with 10 bases in between. From germline, CDR1 is SGHTA and CDR2 FQGNSA. The CDR3 totals 14 residues. The CDR3 nucleotides are TGTGCCAGCAGCTTCAACAGTATAAATTCACCCCTCCACTTT. As protein: CASSFNSINSPLHF. The variable domain in full, completed from reference TRBV7-2 and TRBJ1-6, reads GAGVSQSPSNKVTEKGKDVELRCDPISGHTALYWYRQSLGQGLEFLIYFQGNSAPDKSGLPSDRFSAERTGGSVSTLTIQRTQQEDSAVYLCASSFNSINSPLHFGNGTRLTVT.